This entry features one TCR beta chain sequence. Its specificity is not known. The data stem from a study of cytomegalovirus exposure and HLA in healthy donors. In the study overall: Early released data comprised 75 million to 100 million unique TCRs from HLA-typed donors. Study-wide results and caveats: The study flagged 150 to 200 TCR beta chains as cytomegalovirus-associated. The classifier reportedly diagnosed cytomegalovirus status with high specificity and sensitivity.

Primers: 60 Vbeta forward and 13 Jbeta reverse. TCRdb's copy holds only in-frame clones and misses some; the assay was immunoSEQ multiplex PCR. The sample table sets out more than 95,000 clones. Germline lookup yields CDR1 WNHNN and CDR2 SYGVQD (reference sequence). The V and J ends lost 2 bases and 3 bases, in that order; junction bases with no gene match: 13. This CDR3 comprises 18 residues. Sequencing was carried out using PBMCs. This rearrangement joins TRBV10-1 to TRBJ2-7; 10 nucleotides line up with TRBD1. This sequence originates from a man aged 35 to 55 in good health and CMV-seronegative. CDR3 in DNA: TGCGCCAGCAGTGAGATGACTTTCTCCGGGACAGGGGTCTACGAGCAGTACTTC. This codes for CASSEMTFSGTGVYEQYF.